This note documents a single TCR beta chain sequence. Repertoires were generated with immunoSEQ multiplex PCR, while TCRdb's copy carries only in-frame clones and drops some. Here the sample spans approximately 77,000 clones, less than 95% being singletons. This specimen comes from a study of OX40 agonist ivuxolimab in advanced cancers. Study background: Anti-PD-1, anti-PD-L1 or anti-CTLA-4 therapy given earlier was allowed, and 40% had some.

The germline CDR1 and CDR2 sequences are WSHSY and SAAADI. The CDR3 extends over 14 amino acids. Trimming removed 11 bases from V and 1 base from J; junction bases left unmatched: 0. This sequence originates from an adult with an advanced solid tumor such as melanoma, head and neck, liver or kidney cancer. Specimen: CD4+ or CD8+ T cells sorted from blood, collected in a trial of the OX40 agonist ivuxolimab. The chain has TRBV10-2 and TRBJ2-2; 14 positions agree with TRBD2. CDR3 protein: CAGLAGGNTGELFF. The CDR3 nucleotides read TGCGCCGGACTAGCGGGGGGGAACACCGGGGAGCTGTTTTTT.